These 30 T cell receptor beta chains were all obtained from the same sample, sequenced in a study of T cells in Graves' hyperthyroidism and ophthalmopathy. RNA transcripts provided the source from which TCR beta CDR3 regions were amplified. The TCR CDR3 was amplified in a first-round RT-PCR using the HTBI primer set. TCRdb independently ran MiXCR on the multiplex PCR reads; one entry per CDR3 protein. The sample consists of some 250,000 distinct CDR3 sequences, roughly 14% of them appearing once. Material for sequencing was blood. The receptors originated from a woman between 35 and 50 years old with Graves' hyperthyroidism that later progressed to Graves' ophthalmopathy.

On this clonotype itself: Since a much larger clone is just one base distant, this may be a read error. The chain combines TRBV28 with TRBJ1-2; no clear D. This CDR3 comprises 13 residues. CDR1 is MDHEN, CDR2 SYDVKM, per germline. This chain's CDR3 is CAGSLAQIYGYTF. CDR3 nucleotide sequence: TGTGCCGGCAGTTTAGCACAGATATATGGCTACACCTTC.

This chain uses TRBV20-1 with TRBJ1-5; D unclear. The CDR3 length is 14 residues. Deletions cut 3 bases from V and 1 base from J, with 10 bases between. Germline V lookup: CDR1 DFQATT, CDR2 SNEGSKA (reference sequence). The CDR3 reads CSARRGQSNQPQHF. CDR3 DNA sequence: TGCAGTGCTAGGCGTGGGCAGAGCAATCAGCCCCAGCATTTT.

The sample holds a few counts of this clonotype. In nucleotides, the CDR3 is TGCGCCAGCAGCCCCGGTTGGTGGGGAAGTAGAAATGAGCAGTTCTTC. It codes for CASSPGWWGSRNEQFF. V usage is TRBV4-1 and J usage is TRBJ2-1; D ambiguous. The germline V and J ends were trimmed by 4 bases and 7 bases, with 20 bases remaining between them. This CDR3 region has 16 residues. Germline V gives CDR1 MGHRA, CDR2 YSYEKL.

This clonotype was counted at least ten times. The chain carries TRBV7-9 and TRBJ2-3; 12 bases match TRBD2. The germline V gene encodes CDR1 SEHNR and CDR2 FQNEAQ (reference sequence). The V gene end was trimmed by 4 bases and the J gene end by 7 bases; junction bases not matched to a gene: 9. This CDR3 spans 16 amino acids. CDR3 in amino acids: CASSSATSGSPYTQYF. The CDR3 region has the DNA TGTGCCAGCAGCTCCGCGACTAGCGGGAGCCCTTATACGCAGTATTTT.

This clonotype was detected many times. CDR3 protein: CSAEPDSQNQFF. In DNA form, the CDR3 reads TGCAGTGCTGAACCGGACAGCCAAAACCAGTTCTTC. The rearrangement uses TRBV20-1 and TRBJ2-1, with a tentative D call TRBD1 (6 bases). The CDR3 runs 12 residues. Germline loops: CDR1 DFQATT, CDR2 SNEGSKA (reference sequence). The ends were cut back, 5 bases at V and 13 bases at J, with 18 bases in the middle.

The J gene is TRBJ2-5, the V gene TRBV20-1; D gene ambiguous. The CDR3 contains 11 residues. Germline V gives CDR1 DFQATT, CDR2 SNEGSKA (reference sequence). The ends were cut back, 1 base at V and 5 bases at J, with 5 bases in the middle. In nucleotides, the CDR3 is TGCAGTGCTAGAGTAATCGAGACCCAGTACTTC. Translating it yields CSARVIETQYF.

Ten or more counts support this clonotype. This chain joins TRBV10-2 and TRBJ2-7; 9 nucleotides line up with TRBD2. The ends lost 0 bases at V and 2 bases at J; junction bases unmatched: 2. Looked up from germline, CDR1 is WSHSY and CDR2 is SAAADI. The CDR3 contains 15 residues. CDR3 in DNA: TGCGCCAGCAGTGAGTCGGCTAGCGGGACCTACGAGCAGTACTTC. This translates into CASSESASGTYEQYF.

The J gene is TRBJ1-3, the V gene TRBV7-8, with TRBD1 identical over 7 bases. This CDR3 has 16 amino acids. V shed 5 bases and J 7 bases; nucleotides not matched to a gene: 14. CDR1 SGHVS and CDR2 FQNEAQ come from the germline V gene. This chain's CDR3 is CASSLTSLQTGNTIYF. In DNA form, the CDR3 reads TGTGCCAGCAGCCTCACATCCCTACAGACAGGGAACACCATATATTTT.

The chain recombines TRBV18 with TRBJ1-1; 9 bases are shared with TRBD1. V shed 1 base and J 4 bases; nucleotides not matched to a gene: 22. The CDR3 is 21 residues long. Germline lookup yields CDR1 KGHSH and CDR2 LQKENI. CDR3 nucleotide sequence: TGTGCCAGCTCACCACGGAGTGATCCGTTTTGGGGACAGGGAGGTTCCACTGAAGCTTTCTTT. Encoded protein: CASSPRSDPFWGQGGSTEAFF.

At least ten counts were recorded for this clonotype. One end of the junction does not line up with germline, which may come from a read error. The V gene is TRBV11-1, the J gene TRBJ2-7; tentatively, D is TRBD1 or TRBD2 (6 bases each). CDR3 length: 13 residues. CDR1 SGHAT and CDR2 FQDESV come from the germline V gene (reference sequence). CDR3 protein: CASSLRGAYEQYF. CDR3 nucleotide sequence: TGCGCCAGCAGCTTGAGGGGGGCGTATGAGCAGTACTTC.

At least ten counts were recorded for this clonotype. CDR3 in DNA: TGTGCCAGCAGTTTATCGGTTGGGGGCCTAGCGGGGCGGGATACGCAGTATTTT. Encoded protein: CASSLSVGGLAGRDTQYF. The V gene is TRBV28, the J gene TRBJ2-3; 9 nucleotides match TRBD2. The length of the CDR3 is 18 residues. Germline CDR1 is MDHEN and CDR2 is SYDVKM. The J segment lost 6 bases and the V segment lost 1 base, leaving 14 bases of the junction unmatched.

The sample holds a few counts of this clonotype. The CDR3 nucleotides are TGTGCCAGCAGTCAGGGAGGGCCGTTGTTCTTC. Protein sequence: CASSQGGPLFF. The chain combines TRBV14 with TRBJ2-1; 7 nucleotides match TRBD2. Germline assignment: CDR1 SGHDN and CDR2 FVKESK. After removal of 6 bases from V and 15 bases from J, the junction contained 8 bases not matched to a gene. The CDR3 extends over 11 amino acids.

This clonotype showed up just a few times. CDR3 loop: CASSEGSSNQPQHF. Written as DNA, the CDR3 is TGTGCCAGCAGTGAAGGTAGTAGCAATCAGCCCCAGCATTTT. The chain carries TRBV6-1 and TRBJ1-5; no reliable D call. CDR3 length equals 14 residues. Trimming pared 1 base from V and 0 bases from J, leaving 4 bases between. Germline values: CDR1 MNHNS, CDR2 SASEGT.

The table lists this clonotype with many counts. Here the CDR3 reads CASSLDADFSREQFF. The CDR3 DNA sequence: TGTGCCAGCAGCTTGGATGCGGACTTCTCACGGGAGCAGTTCTTC. The chain recombines TRBV5-8 with TRBJ2-1, with a weak D call TRBD2 (5 bases). Deletions cut 0 bases from V and 10 bases from J, with 17 bases between. The germline V gene has CDR1 SGHTS and CDR2 YDEGEE. The CDR3 runs 15 residues. Complete variable domain (other parts from reference TRBV5-8 and TRBJ2-1): EAGVTQSPTHLIKTRGQQATLRCSPISGHTSVYWYQQALGLGLQFLLWYDEGEERNRGNFPPRFSGRQFPNYSSELNVNALELEDSALYLCASSLDADFSREQFFGPGTRLTVL.

This clonotype was seen repeatedly, ten times or more. The V call is TRBV19, the J call TRBJ2-5; D call uncertain. V lost 2 bases and J lost 1, with 23 bases in between. There are 19 residues in the CDR3. In germline, CDR1 is LNHDA, CDR2 SQIVND (reference sequence). Here the CDR3 DNA reads TGTGCCAGTAGTATATCCTCCCCGTACTACATAAACGGCCAAGAGACCCAGTACTTC. This codes for CASSISSPYYINGQETQYF.

This clonotype was seen ten or more times. The chain joins TRBV6-2 or TRBV6-3 to TRBJ2-1; possible D gene TRBD1, 7 bases. This CDR3 is 15 amino acids long. V was trimmed by 5 bases and J by 5 bases, leaving 16 bases between them. Looked up from germline, CDR1 is MNHEY and CDR2 is SVGEGT. The CDR3 region has the DNA TGTGCCAGCAGTCAAACAGGGGACTTCCACAATGAGCAGTTCTTC. It yields the protein CASSQTGDFHNEQFF.

This clonotype was seen ten or more times. The V call is TRBV5-1, the J call TRBJ2-5; D is tentatively TRBD1 or TRBD2 (5 bases each). The V end lost 4 bases, the J end lost 4 bases, and 11 bases lay between the germline ends. Germline loops: CDR1 SGHRS, CDR2 YFSETQ. The CDR3 covers 13 residues. The CDR3 reads CASSGWGRETQYF. The DNA for the CDR3 is TGCGCCAGCAGCGGCTGGGGGAGAGAGACCCAGTACTTC.

This clonotype was detected only a few times. This rearrangement joins TRBV4-1 to TRBJ2-7; D is unresolved. This CDR3 contains 13 residues. Between the trimmed V and J ends, which lost 0 bases and 2 bases, there was a span of 5 bases. Germline CDR1 MGHRA, CDR2 YSYEKL. CDR3 DNA: TGCGCCAGCAGCCAAGAAGAGGCCTACGAGCAGTACTTC. Its translation is CASSQEEAYEQYF.

Regarding this clonotype: Given a much more abundant clone one base away, this may be a read error. This likely comes from a read error, as the CDR3 has no conserved phenylalanine or tryptophan at its end. This rearrangement joins TRBV18 to TRBJ1-1; D ambiguous. From germline, CDR1 is KGHSH and CDR2 LQKENI. Trimming removed 4 bases from V and 4 bases from J, with 16 bases in between. The CDR3 covers 15 residues. CDR3 DNA: TGTGCCAGCTCACGAGACTTATCCCGGGGCACTGAAGCTTTCTCT. Protein sequence: CASSRDLSRGTEAFS.

V and J are TRBV20-1 and TRBJ2-7; 8 bases fit TRBD1. The CDR3 runs 13 residues. V dropped 8 bases and J dropped 0; count of bases not matched to a gene: 6. Germline V gives CDR1 DFQATT, CDR2 SNEGSKA (reference sequence). This CDR3 reads CSTPGTGSYEQYF. In nucleotides, the CDR3 is TGCAGTACCCCTGGGACAGGCTCCTACGAGCAGTACTTC.

As to this clonotype: The junction does not match germline at one end; this may be a read error. The chain couples TRBV5-1 to TRBJ1-1; D gene ambiguous. Germline CDR1 and CDR2: SGHRS and YFSETQ. This CDR3 has 12 amino acids. CDR3 sequence (DNA): TGCGCCAGCACCTTGGTGGACGCTGAAGCTTTCTTT. Translated, it gives CASTLVDAEAFF.

This clonotype came up many times. The chain combines TRBV29-1 with TRBJ2-3; D remains unclear. The CDR3 totals 11 residues. Germline V gene sequence: CDR1 SQVTM, CDR2 ANQGSEA. Trimming shortened V by 2 bases and J by 4 bases, and 4 bases separated the two germline ends. The CDR3 loop is CSVETPDTQYF. CDR3 nucleotides: TGCAGCGTTGAAACGCCAGATACGCAGTATTTT.

This chain connects TRBV4-1 to TRBJ1-5, with 8 nucleotides matching TRBD1. J gave up 7 bases and V 4 bases, and 6 bases lay outside the gene matches. In germline, CDR1 is MGHRA, CDR2 YSYEKL. The CDR3 has 14 residues. CDR3: CASSPWTGIQPQHF. As DNA, the CDR3 is TGCGCCAGCAGCCCCTGGACAGGGATCCAGCCCCAGCATTTT.

This clonotype was detected ten times or more. This chain uses TRBV2 with TRBJ1-1; D not resolved. V lost 9 bases, J lost 0 bases, and 11 bases lay in between. The CDR3 spans 13 residues. Germline V gene sequence: CDR1 SNHLY, CDR2 FYNNEI. DNA of the CDR3: TGTGCCAGTAGCGGAGGACTGAACACTGAAGCTTTCTTT. Residues: CASSGGLNTEAFF.

This clonotype was picked up many times. CDR3 sequence reads: CASKLSGAQETQYF. DNA for the CDR3: TGTGCCAGCAAGTTAAGCGGGGCCCAAGAGACCCAGTACTTC. The rearrangement uses TRBV6-1 and TRBJ2-5; 7 bases are a match to TRBD2. Germline V lookup: CDR1 MNHNS, CDR2 SASEGT. The CDR3 consists of 14 residues. The junction had 6 bases not matched to a gene; V was cut back by 7 bases and J by 1 base.

This clonotype was seen ten or more times. The rearrangement uses TRBV5-1 and TRBJ2-5, with 8 bases matching TRBD1. This CDR3 is built from 13 residues. The V and J ends lost 8 bases and 4 bases, in that order; junction bases with no gene match: 7. Germline assignment: CDR1 SGHRS and CDR2 YFSETQ. The CDR3 nucleotides read TGCGCCAGTCTTGGACAGGGAAGAGAGACCCAGTACTTC. Its translation: CASLGQGRETQYF.

The table lists this clonotype with many counts. This chain joins TRBV7-2 and TRBJ2-4; perhaps TRBD2 as D (5 bases). The CDR3 totals 15 residues. Germline lookup yields CDR1 SGHTA and CDR2 FQGNSA. Trimming shortened V by 3 bases and J by 5 bases, and 14 bases separated the two germline ends. CDR3 DNA: TGTGCCAGCAGCTTTGACAAAGCGGTGCAAAACATTCAGTACTTC. This gives the protein CASSFDKAVQNIQYF.

This clonotype occurred many times. The gene calls are TRBV20-1 and TRBJ2-7; the D is unclear. The CDR3 sequence is 14 residues long. Trimming shortened V by 3 bases and J by 2 bases, and 14 bases separated the two germline ends. Germline V lookup: CDR1 DFQATT, CDR2 SNEGSKA (reference sequence). Here the CDR3 reads CSASKPGGAYEQYF. The CDR3 coding sequence is TGCAGTGCTAGCAAACCGGGCGGAGCCTACGAGCAGTACTTC.

On this clonotype: Germline is not matched at one junction end, which may reflect a read error. This chain links TRBV4-1 with TRBJ2-7, with TRBD2 matching 8 bases. Germline values: CDR1 MGHRA, CDR2 YSYEKL. The CDR3 extends over 15 amino acids. This CDR3 reads CASRQVERENYEHYF. The CDR3 region has the DNA TGCGCCAGCAGACAAGTTGAGCGGGAGAACTACGAGCACTACTTC.

The chain carries TRBV6-2 or TRBV6-3 and TRBJ2-3, with D maybe TRBD2 (6 bases). The CDR3 is 16 residues long. CDR1 is MNHEY and CDR2 is SVGEGT in the germline V gene. The ends were cut back, 6 bases at V and 3 bases at J, with 19 bases in the middle. DNA for the CDR3: TGTGCCAGCAGGCGGGGCGGGACCGGCGGGACAGATACGCAGTATTTT. The encoded protein is CASRRGGTGGTDTQYF.